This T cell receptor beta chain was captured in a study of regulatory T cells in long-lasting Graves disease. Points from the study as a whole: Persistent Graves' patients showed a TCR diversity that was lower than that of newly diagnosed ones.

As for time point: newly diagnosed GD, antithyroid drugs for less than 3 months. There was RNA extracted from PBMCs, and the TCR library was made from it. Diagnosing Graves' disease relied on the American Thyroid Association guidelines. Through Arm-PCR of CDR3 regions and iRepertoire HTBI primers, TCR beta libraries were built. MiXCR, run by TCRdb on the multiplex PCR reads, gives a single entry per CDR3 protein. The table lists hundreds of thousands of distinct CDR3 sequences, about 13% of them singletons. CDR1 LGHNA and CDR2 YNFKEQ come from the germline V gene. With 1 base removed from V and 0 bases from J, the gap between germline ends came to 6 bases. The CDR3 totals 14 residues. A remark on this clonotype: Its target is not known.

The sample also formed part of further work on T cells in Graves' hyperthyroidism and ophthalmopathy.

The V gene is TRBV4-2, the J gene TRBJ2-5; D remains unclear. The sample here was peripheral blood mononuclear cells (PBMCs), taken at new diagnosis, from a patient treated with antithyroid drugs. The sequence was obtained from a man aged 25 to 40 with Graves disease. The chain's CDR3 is CASSQGVNQETQYF. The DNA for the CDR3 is TGTGCCAGCAGCCAAGGCGTAAACCAAGAGACCCAGTACTTC.